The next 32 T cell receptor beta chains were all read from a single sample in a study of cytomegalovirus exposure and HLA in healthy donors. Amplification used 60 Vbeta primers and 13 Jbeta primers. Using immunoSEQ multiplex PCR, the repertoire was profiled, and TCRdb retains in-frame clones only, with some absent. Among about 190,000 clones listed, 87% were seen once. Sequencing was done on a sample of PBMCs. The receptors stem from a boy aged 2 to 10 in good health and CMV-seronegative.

The CDR3 loop is CASSLTQGLGNQPQHF. The CDR3 DNA reads as TGTGCCAGCAGTTTAACGCAGGGCCTGGGCAATCAGCCCCAGCATTTT. V is TRBV28 and J is TRBJ1-5; a possible D gene is TRBD1 (5 bases). From germline, CDR1 is MDHEN and CDR2 SYDVKM. The CDR3 sequence is 16 residues long. V was clipped by 2 bases and J by 2 bases, with 13 bases between them.

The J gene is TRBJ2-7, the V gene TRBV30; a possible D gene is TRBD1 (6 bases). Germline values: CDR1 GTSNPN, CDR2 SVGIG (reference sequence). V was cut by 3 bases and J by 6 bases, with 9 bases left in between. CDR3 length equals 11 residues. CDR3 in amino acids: CAWRIRGEQYF. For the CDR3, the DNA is TGTGCCTGGAGGATCAGGGGCGAGCAGTACTTC.

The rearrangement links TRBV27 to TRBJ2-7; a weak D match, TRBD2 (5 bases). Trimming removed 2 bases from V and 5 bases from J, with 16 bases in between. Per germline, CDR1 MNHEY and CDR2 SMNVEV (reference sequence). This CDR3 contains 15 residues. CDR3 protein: CASSLAGTAANEQYF. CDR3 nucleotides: TGTGCCAGCAGTTTAGCGGGTACCGCGGCCAACGAGCAGTACTTC.

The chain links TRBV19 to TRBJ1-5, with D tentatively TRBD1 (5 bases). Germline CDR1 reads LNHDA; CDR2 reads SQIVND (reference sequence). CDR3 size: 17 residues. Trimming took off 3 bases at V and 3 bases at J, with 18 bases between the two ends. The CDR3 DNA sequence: TGTGCCAGTAGTATTCAGGTGGGGGGGACCTACAATCAGCCCCAGCATTTT. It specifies CASSIQVGGTYNQPQHF.

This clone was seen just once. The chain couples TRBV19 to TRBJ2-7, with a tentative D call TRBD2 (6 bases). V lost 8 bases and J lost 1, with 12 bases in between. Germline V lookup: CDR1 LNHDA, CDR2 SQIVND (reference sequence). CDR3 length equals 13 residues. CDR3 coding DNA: TGTGCCAGTGGGGGACGGGGGTCCTACGAGCAGTACTTC. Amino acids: CASGGRGSYEQYF.

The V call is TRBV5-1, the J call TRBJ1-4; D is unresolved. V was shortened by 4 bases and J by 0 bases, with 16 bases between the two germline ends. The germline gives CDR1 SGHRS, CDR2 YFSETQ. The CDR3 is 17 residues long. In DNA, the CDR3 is TGCGCCAGCAGCCTCCAACCCCGGGGTGCAACTAATGAAAAACTGTTTTTT. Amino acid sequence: CASSLQPRGATNEKLFF.

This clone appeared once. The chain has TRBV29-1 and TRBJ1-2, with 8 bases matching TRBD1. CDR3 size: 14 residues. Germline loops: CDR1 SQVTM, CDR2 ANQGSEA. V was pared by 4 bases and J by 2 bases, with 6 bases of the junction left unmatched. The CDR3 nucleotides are TGCAGCGTTGGGGCAGGGGGCGGCAACTATGGCTACACCTTC. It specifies CSVGAGGGNYGYTF.

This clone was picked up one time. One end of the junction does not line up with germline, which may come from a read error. The CDR3 loop reads CASSARPGTGSTQAFF. For the CDR3, the DNA is TGTGCCAGCAGCGCACGACCCGGGACAGGGTCCACTCAAGCTTTCTTT. The V and J genes are TRBV5-5 and TRBJ1-1; TRBD1 matches 9 bases. Germline V gives CDR1 SGHKS, CDR2 YYEKEE (reference sequence). The CDR3 is 16 amino acids.

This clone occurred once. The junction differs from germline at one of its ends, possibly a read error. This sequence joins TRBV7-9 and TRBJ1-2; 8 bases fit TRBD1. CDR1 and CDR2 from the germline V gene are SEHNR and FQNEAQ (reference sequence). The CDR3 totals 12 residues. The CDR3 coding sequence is TGTTCCAGCAGCTCAGACAGGGGCGGCTACACCTTC. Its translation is CSSSSDRGGYTF.

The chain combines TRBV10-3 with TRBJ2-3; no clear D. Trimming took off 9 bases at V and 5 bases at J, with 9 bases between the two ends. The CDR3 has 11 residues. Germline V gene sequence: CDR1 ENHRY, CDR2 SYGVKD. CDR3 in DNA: TGTGCCATTATGCTCGGAGATACGCAGTATTTT. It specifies CAIMLGDTQYF.

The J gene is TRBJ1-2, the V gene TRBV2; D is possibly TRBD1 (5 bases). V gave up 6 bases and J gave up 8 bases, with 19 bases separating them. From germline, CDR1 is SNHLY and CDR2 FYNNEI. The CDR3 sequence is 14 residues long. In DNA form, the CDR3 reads TGTGCCAGCAGCTTGACAGTCTGGGCGGGGGGCTACACCTTC. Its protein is CASSLTVWAGGYTF.

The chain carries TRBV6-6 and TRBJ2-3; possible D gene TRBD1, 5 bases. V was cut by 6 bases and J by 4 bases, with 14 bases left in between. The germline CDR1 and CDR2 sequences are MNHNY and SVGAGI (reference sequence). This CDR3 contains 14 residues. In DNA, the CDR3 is TGTGCCAGCAGCAACAGGTCCCGCCCAGATACGCAGTATTTT. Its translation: CASSNRSRPDTQYF.

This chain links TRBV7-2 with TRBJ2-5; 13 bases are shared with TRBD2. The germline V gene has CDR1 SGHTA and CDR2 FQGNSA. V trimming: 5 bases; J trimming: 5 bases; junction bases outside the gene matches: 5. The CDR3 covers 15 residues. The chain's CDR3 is CASSIAGLAGETQYF. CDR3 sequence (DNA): TGTGCCAGCAGCATCGCGGGACTAGCGGGGGAGACCCAGTACTTC.

Written as DNA, the CDR3 is TGTGCCAGTAGTACCGGGACAGGGAAAGTCACAGATACGCAGTATTTT. This codes for CASSTGTGKVTDTQYF. The chain links TRBV19 to TRBJ2-3; 9 bases match TRBD1. The trim removed 4 bases at V and 2 bases at J, leaving 7 bases unmatched. Germline CDR1 and CDR2: LNHDA and SQIVND (reference sequence). This CDR3 comprises 16 residues.

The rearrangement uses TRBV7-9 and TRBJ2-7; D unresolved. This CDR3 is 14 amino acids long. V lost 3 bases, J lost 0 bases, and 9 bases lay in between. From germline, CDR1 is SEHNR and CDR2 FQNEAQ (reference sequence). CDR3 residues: CASSFQTGSYEQYF. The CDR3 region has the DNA TGTGCCAGCAGCTTTCAGACGGGCTCCTACGAGCAGTACTTC.

The CDR3 sequence is CASSTELGQYYGYTF. The CDR3 DNA sequence: TGTGCCAGCAGCACGGAGCTGGGACAGTACTATGGCTACACCTTC. The chain carries TRBV9 and TRBJ1-2, with 7 bases lining up with TRBD1. Germline CDR1 and CDR2: SGDLS and YYNGEE. J lost 3 bases, V lost 4 bases, and 9 bases had no gene match. This CDR3 is 15 amino acids long.

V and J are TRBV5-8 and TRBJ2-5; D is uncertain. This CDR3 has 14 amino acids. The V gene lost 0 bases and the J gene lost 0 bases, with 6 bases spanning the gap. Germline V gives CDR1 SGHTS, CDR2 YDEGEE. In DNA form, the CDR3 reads TGTGCCAGCAGCTTGGGCCTAAACCAAGAGACCCAGTACTTC. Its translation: CASSLGLNQETQYF.

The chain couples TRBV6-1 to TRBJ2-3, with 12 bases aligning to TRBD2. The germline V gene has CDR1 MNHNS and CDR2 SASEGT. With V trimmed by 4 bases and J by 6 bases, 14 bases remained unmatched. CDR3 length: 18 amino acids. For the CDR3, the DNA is TGTGCCAGCAGTGGGAGAGGACTAGCGGGGTCTGGATGGGATACGCAGTATTTT. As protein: CASSGRGLAGSGWDTQYF.

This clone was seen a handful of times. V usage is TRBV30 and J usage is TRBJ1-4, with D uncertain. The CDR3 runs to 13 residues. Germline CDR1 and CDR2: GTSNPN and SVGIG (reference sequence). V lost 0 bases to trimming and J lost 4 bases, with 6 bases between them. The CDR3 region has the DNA TGTGCCTGGAGTGTAAGAGTTAATGAAAAACTGTTTTTT. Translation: CAWSVRVNEKLFF.

The CDR3, as DNA: TGTGCCAGCTCACCAACCCTGATAGGGGGTGACGGCTATGGCTACACCTTC. It codes for CASSPTLIGGDGYGYTF. This chain joins TRBV18 and TRBJ1-2; a possible D gene is TRBD1 (6 bases). This CDR3 comprises 17 residues. Per the germline V gene, CDR1 is KGHSH and CDR2 is LQKENI. Trimming cost V 2 bases and J 4 bases, with 20 bases left between them. Full variable domain (outside the CDR3, taken from reference TRBV18 and TRBJ1-2): NAGVMQNPRHLVRRRGQEARLRCSPMKGHSHVYWYRQLPEEGLKFMVYLQKENIIDESGMPKERFSAEFPKEGPSILRIQQVVRGDSAAYFCASSPTLIGGDGYGYTFGSGTRLTVV.

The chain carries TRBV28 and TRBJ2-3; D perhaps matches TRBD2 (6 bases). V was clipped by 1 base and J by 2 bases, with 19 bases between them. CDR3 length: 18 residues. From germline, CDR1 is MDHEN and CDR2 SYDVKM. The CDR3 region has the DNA TGTGCCAGCAGTTTATTTCTTGAGGGGCGGGACCTCACAGATACGCAGTATTTT. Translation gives CASSLFLEGRDLTDTQYF.

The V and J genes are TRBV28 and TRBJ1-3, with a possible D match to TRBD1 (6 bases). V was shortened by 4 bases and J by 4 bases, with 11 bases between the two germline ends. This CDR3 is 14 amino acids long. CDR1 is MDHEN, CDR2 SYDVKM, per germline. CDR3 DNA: TGTGCCAGCAGTTCGTCAGGGGTCGGAAACACCATATATTTT. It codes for CASSSSGVGNTIYF.

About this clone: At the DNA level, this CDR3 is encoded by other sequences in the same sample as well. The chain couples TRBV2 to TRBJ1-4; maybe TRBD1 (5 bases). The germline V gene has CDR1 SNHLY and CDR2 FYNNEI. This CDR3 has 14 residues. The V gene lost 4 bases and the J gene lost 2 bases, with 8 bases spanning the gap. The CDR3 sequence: CASSGQGTNEKLFF. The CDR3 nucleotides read TGTGCCAGCAGTGGGCAGGGCACTAATGAAAAACTGTTTTTT.

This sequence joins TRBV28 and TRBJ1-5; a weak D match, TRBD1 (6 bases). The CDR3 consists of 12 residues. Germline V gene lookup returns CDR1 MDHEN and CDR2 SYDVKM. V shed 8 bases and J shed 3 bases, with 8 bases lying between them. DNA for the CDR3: TGTGCCAGCTGGACAGTCAATCAGCCCCAGCATTTT. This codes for CASWTVNQPQHF.

The CDR3 loop reads CASSGGPYGTGKSYEQYF. In nucleotides, the CDR3 is TGTGCCAGCAGCGGAGGCCCCTACGGGACAGGGAAAAGCTACGAGCAGTACTTC. The chain links TRBV14 to TRBJ2-7; TRBD1 matches at 9 bases. After removal of 5 bases from V and 3 bases from J, the junction contained 17 bases not matched to a gene. The germline CDR1 and CDR2 sequences are SGHDN and FVKESK. The CDR3 has 18 residues.

CDR3 region: CASSVGPRLAGGQETQYF. In DNA, the CDR3 is TGTGCCAGCAGCGTCGGACCCAGACTAGCGGGGGGCCAAGAGACCCAGTACTTC. The chain uses TRBV9 and TRBJ2-5, with 13 bases aligning to TRBD2. J gave up 1 base and V 2 bases, and 8 bases lay outside the gene matches. This CDR3 has 18 amino acids. Germline CDR1 reads SGDLS; CDR2 reads YYNGEE.

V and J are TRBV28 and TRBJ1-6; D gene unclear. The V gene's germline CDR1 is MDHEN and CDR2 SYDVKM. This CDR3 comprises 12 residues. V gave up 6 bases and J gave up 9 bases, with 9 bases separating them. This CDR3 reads CASSSRFSPLHF. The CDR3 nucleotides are TGTGCCAGCAGCAGCAGGTTTTCACCCCTCCACTTT.

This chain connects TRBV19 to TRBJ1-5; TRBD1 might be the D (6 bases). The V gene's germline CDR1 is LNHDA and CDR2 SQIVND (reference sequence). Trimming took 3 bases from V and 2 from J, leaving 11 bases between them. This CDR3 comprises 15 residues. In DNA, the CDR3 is TGTGCCAGTAGTATGACAGGTATGGGCAATCAGCCCCAGCATTTT. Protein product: CASSMTGMGNQPQHF.

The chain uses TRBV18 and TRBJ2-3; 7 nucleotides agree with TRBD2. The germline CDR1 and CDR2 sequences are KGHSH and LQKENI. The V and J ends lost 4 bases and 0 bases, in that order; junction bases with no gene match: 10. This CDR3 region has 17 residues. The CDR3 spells CASSLKTQRGSTDTQYF. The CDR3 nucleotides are TGTGCCAGCTCACTAAAAACTCAGCGGGGCAGCACAGATACGCAGTATTTT.

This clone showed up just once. In DNA form, the CDR3 reads TGCGCCAGCAGTTTTACCGAGCTGAACACTGAAGCTTTCTTT. It encodes CASSFTELNTEAFF. The rearrangement uses TRBV5-1 and TRBJ1-1; D not certain. Trimming took 5 bases from V and 0 from J, leaving 11 bases between them. The CDR3 spans 14 residues. Germline V gives CDR1 SGHRS, CDR2 YFSETQ.

DNA of the CDR3: TGTGCCAGCAGCTTACTAGGACAGGGTACCTACGAGCAGTACTTC. Its protein is CASSLLGQGTYEQYF. The V gene is TRBV11-2, the J gene TRBJ2-7; 8 bases are a match to TRBD1. J was trimmed by 2 bases and V by 2 bases; bases with no gene match: 5. The CDR3 is 15 residues long. Germline CDR1 SGHAT, CDR2 FQNNGV.

CDR3 coding DNA: TGTGCCAGCAGTGTTACTAGCGCTACCTACGAGCAGTACTTC. Translated: CASSVTSATYEQYF. The chain links TRBV2 to TRBJ2-5, with 7 bases lining up with TRBD2. The J call may be mistaken, given a closer DNA end match to TRBJ2-7. The CDR3 covers 14 residues. Germline V gene data show CDR1 as SNHLY and CDR2 as FYNNEI.